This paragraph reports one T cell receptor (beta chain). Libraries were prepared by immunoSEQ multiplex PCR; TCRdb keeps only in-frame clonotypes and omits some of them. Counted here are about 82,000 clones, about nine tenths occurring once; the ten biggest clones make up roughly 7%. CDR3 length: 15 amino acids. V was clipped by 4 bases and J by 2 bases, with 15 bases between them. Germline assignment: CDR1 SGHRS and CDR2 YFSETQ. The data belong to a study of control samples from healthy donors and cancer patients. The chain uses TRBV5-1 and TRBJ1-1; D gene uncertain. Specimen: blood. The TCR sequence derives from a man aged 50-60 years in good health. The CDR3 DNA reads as TGCGCCAGCAGCAGACCGCTTGGGGAAAACACTGAAGCTTTCTTT. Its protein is CASSRPLGENTEAFF.